This T cell receptor (beta chain) is from a study of T cell responses to AZD1222 COVID-19 vaccine. Whole-study results and caveats: Receipt of two AZD1222 doses was followed by a rise in Spike-specific TCR breadth and depth. Baseline seropositives among AZD1222 recipients totaled only five or six. Repertoires were obtained only post-peak T cell response.

The table came from immunoSEQ multiplex PCR; TCRdb's copy has only in-frame clones and leaves some out. The table lists roughly 120,000 clones, 80% to 90% of them singletons. To note about this clone: Its antigen is unknown.

The CDR3 is made up of 15 amino acids. V was pared by 4 bases and J by 6 bases, with 21 bases between. Germline CDR1 and CDR2: GTSNPN and SVGIG (reference sequence). The J gene is TRBJ1-2, the V gene TRBV30; D is unclear. The sequence was obtained from an adult in good health. The sample consisted of peripheral blood, taken on day 0 of AZD1222 vaccination. The CDR3 coding sequence is TGTGCCTGGACACCCGACTGGGTAACTTCAAATGGCTACACCTTC. Translation: CAWTPDWVTSNGYTF.